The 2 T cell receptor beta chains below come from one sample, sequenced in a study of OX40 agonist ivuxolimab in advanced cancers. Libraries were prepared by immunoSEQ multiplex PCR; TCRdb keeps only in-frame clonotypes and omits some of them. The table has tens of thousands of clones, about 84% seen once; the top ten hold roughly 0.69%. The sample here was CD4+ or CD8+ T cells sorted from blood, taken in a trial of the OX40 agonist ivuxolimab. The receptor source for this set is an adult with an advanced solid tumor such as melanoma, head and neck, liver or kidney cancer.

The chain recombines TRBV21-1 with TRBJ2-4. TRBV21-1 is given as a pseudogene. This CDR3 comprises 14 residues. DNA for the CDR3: TGTGCCAGCAGCAAAAGGGGAAGGGAGAACATTCAGTACTTC. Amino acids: CASSKRGRENIQYF.

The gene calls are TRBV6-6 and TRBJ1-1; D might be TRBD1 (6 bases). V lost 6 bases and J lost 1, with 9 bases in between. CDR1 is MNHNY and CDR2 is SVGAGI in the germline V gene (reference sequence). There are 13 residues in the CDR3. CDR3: CASRPDRNTEAFF. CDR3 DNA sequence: TGTGCCAGCAGACCGGACAGGAACACTGAAGCTTTCTTT.